This T cell receptor beta chain was sequenced in a study of identical twins. TCRdb reprocessed the 5' RACE reads with MiXCR, giving one entry per CDR3 protein. The table lists about 530,000 distinct CDR3 sequences, roughly 15% of them singletons, with around 0.48% in the top ten. Trimming pared 3 bases from V and 11 bases from J, leaving 12 bases between. The germline gives CDR1 MNHEY, CDR2 SVGAGI. The CDR3 is 12 residues long. This sample was also put to use in a study of yellow fever vaccine responses in identical twins.

The V and J genes are TRBV6-5 and TRBJ2-3, with D unclear. Sequences were obtained from CD4+ T cells sorted from blood. This clonotype was sampled from a woman under 30 in good health. The DNA for the CDR3 is TGTGCCAGCAGTTATGAATTGGGAAAGCAGTATTTT. It codes for CASSYELGKQYF.